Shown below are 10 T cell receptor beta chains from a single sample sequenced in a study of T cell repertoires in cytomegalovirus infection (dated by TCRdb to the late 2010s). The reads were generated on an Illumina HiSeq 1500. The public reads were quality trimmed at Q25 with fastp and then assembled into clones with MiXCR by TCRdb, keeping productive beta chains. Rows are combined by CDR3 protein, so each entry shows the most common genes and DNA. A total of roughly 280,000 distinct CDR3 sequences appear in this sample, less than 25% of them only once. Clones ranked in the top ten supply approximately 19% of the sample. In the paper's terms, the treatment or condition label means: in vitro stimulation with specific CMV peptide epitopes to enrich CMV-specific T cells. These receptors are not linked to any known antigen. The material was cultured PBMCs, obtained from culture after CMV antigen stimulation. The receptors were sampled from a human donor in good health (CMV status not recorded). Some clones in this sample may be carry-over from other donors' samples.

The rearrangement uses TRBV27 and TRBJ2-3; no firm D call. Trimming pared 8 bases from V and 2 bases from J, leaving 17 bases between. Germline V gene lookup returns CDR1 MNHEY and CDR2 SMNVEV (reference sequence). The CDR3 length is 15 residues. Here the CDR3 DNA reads TGTGCCAGCTCCCCCACACGGGCCCTCACAGATACGCAGTATTTT. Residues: CASSPTRALTDTQYF.

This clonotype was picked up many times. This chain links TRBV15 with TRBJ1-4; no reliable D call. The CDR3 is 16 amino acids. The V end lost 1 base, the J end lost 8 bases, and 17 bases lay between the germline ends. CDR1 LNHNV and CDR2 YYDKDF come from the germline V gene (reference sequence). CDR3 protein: CATSRGWGGRTEKLFF. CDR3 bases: TGTGCCACCAGCAGAGGATGGGGTGGTAGAACGGAAAAACTGTTTTTT.

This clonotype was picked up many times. DNA for the CDR3: TGCGCCAGCAGCCAACGAAGCCTAGCGGGAGGAGCAAGAGATACGCAGTATTTT. It specifies CASSQRSLAGGARDTQYF. The chain joins TRBV5-1 to TRBJ2-3; 11 bases align to TRBD2. CDR3 size: 18 residues. Germline-derived CDR1 and CDR2 are SGHRS and YFSETQ. The V gene end was trimmed by 4 bases and the J gene end by 5 bases; junction bases not matched to a gene: 15. The whole variable domain, filled in from reference TRBV5-1 and TRBJ2-3, reads KAGVTQTPRYLIKTRGQQVTLSCSPISGHRSVSWYQQTPGQGLQFLFEYFSETQRNKGNFPGRFSGRQFSNSRSEMNVSTLELGDSALYLCASSQRSLAGGARDTQYFGPGTRLTVL.

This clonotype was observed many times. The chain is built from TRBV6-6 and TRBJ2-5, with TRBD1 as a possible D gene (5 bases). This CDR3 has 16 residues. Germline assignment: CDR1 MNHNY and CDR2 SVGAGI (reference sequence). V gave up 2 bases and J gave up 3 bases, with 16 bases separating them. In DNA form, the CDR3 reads TGTGCCAGCAGTTACGGACAAGCCCCGAATAAAGAGACCCAGTACTTC. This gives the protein CASSYGQAPNKETQYF.

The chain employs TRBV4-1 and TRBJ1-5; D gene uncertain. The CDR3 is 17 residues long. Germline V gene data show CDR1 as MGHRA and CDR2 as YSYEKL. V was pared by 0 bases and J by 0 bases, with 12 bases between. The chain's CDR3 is CASSQEPGENSNQPQHF. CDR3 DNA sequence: TGCGCCAGCAGCCAAGAGCCTGGGGAGAATAGCAATCAGCCCCAGCATTTT.

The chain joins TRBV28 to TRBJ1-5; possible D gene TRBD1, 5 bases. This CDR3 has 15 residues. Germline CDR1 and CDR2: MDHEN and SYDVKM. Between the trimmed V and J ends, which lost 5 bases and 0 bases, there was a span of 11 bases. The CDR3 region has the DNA TGTGCCAGCAGTCCCTTGAGGGGTAGCAATCAGCCCCAGCATTTT. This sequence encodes CASSPLRGSNQPQHF.

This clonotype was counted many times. CDR3: CASSQRGPVLNEQFF. CDR3 nucleotide sequence: TGTGCCAGCAGCCAAAGGGGACCCGTTCTCAATGAGCAGTTCTTC. The chain joins TRBV7-2 to TRBJ2-1, with D tentatively TRBD1 or TRBD2 (5 bases each). Germline V lookup: CDR1 SGHTA, CDR2 FQGNSA. The CDR3 runs 15 residues. V dropped 5 bases and J dropped 6 bases, with 17 bases sitting between them. Together with reference TRBV7-2 and TRBJ2-1, the CDR3 gives the full variable domain: GAGVSQSPSNKVTEKGKDVELRCDPISGHTALYWYRQSLGQGLEFLIYFQGNSAPDKSGLPSDRFSAERTGGSVSTLTIQRTQQEDSAVYLCASSQRGPVLNEQFFGPGTRLTVL.

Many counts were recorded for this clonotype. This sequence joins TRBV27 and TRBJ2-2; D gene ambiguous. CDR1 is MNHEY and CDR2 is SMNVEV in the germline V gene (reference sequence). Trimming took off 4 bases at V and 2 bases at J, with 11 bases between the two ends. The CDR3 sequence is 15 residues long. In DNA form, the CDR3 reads TGTGCCAGCAGTTACGGCGCCTATAACACCGGGGAGCTGTTTTTT. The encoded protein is CASSYGAYNTGELFF.

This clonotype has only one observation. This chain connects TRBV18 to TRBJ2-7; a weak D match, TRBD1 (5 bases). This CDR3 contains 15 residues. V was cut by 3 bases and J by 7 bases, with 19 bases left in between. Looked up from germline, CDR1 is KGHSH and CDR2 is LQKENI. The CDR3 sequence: CASSPSQGPLWEQYV. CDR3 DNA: TGTGCCAGCTCACCGTCGCAGGGCCCTCTTTGGGAGCAGTACGTC.

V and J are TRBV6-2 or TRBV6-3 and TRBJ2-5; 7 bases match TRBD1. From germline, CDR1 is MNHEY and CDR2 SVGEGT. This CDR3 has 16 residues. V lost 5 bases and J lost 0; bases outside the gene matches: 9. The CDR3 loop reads CASSPIGQGDQETQYF. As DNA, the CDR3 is TGTGCCAGCAGTCCAATTGGCCAGGGGGACCAAGAGACCCAGTACTTC.